Below, 7 T cell receptor beta chains from the same sample are listed, as sequenced in a study of blood T cell repertoires in COVID-19. Data came from immunoSEQ multiplex PCR; TCRdb stores just in-frame clones and leaves some out. In the table there are about 82,000 clones, about 86% of which are singletons. The sequencing input was peripheral blood. These receptors all stem from a man older than 75 with acute or convalescent COVID-19.

V gene TRBV9 combines with J gene TRBJ2-1, with 11 bases matching TRBD2. CDR3 length equals 15 residues. Germline CDR1 reads SGDLS; CDR2 reads YYNGEE. V trimming: 3 bases; J trimming: 9 bases; junction bases outside the gene matches: 8. CDR3 residues: CASSAQLAGVFEQFF. DNA for the CDR3: TGTGCCAGCAGCGCCCAACTAGCGGGAGTCTTTGAGCAGTTCTTC.

The chain is built from TRBV19 and TRBJ2-2, with 8 positions matching TRBD2. The length of the CDR3 is 13 residues. After removal of 7 bases from V and 7 bases from J, the junction contained 5 bases not matched to a gene. Looked up from germline, CDR1 is LNHDA and CDR2 is SQIVND (reference sequence). The CDR3 region is CASMYSGGGELFF. The CDR3 nucleotides are TGTGCCAGTATGTACAGCGGGGGCGGGGAGCTGTTTTTT.

This chain uses TRBV12-5 with TRBJ2-1, with TRBD2 matching 13 bases. Germline CDR1 LGHNT, CDR2 FRNRAP. The length of the CDR3 is 13 residues. Trimming cost V 5 bases and J 9 bases; bases outside gene matches: 1. CDR3 nucleotide sequence: TGTGCTAGTGGTCGGACTAGCGGGGGTGAGCAGTTCTTC. This translates into CASGRTSGGEQFF.

The genes are TRBV7-2 and TRBJ2-5; 8 bases line up with TRBD1. With V trimmed by 5 bases and J by 4 bases, 6 bases remained unmatched. The CDR3 spans 14 residues. The germline V gene encodes CDR1 SGHTA and CDR2 FQGNSA. CDR3 loop: CASSPGTGGETQYF. The CDR3 DNA follows: TGTGCCAGCAGCCCAGGGACAGGCGGAGAGACCCAGTACTTC.

In DNA, the CDR3 is TGTGCCAGCAGTTTGGCGGGAATAGGTATGTACGAGCAGTACTTC. Encoded protein: CASSLAGIGMYEQYF. The genes are TRBV27 and TRBJ2-7; tentative D call: TRBD2 (6 bases). Germline CDR1 and CDR2: MNHEY and SMNVEV (reference sequence). V dropped 3 bases and J dropped 4 bases, with 16 bases sitting between them. This CDR3 is built from 15 residues.

The CDR3 here is CATSDLRAGGTDTQYF. DNA of the CDR3: TGTGCCACCAGTGATTTGCGCGCAGGGGGCACAGATACGCAGTATTTT. This sequence joins TRBV24-1 and TRBJ2-3, with a possible D match to TRBD1 (6 bases). The germline gives CDR1 KGHDR, CDR2 SFDVKD. The CDR3 runs to 16 residues. V lost 0 bases to trimming and J lost 1 base, with 10 bases between them.

This chain connects TRBV27 to TRBJ2-1, with 7 bases fitting TRBD1. V lost 5 bases to trimming and J lost 0 bases; unmatched junction nucleotides: 7. Germline V gene data show CDR1 as MNHEY and CDR2 as SMNVEV (reference sequence). The CDR3 has 16 amino acids. The CDR3 here is CASSKDRVNSYNEQFF. The CDR3 DNA reads as TGTGCCAGCAGTAAAGACAGGGTCAACTCCTACAATGAGCAGTTCTTC.